The 10 T cell receptor beta chains listed next were all sequenced from one sample in a study of T cells in Graves' hyperthyroidism and ophthalmopathy. TCR beta CDR3 region amplification was performed from RNA transcripts. The HTBI primer set drove a first-round RT-PCR of the TCR CDR3. TCRdb recomputed calls from the multiplex PCR reads with MiXCR, one row per CDR3 protein. The sample records approximately 25,000 distinct CDR3 sequences, less than 45% being singletons. The sample comprised blood. Receptor source: a woman in her twenties or thirties with Graves' hyperthyroidism.

This clonotype is labeled as medium-sized. The chain is built from TRBV10-3 and TRBJ1-6; a possible D gene is TRBD1 (6 bases). Germline CDR1 ENHRY, CDR2 SYGVKD. Trimming removed 5 bases from V and 10 bases from J, with 18 bases in between. CDR3 length: 15 residues. The CDR3 is CAISRQSTGQSPLHF. The CDR3 DNA reads as TGTGCCATCAGTCGTCAGTCTACAGGGCAGTCACCCCTCCACTTT.

The rearrangement links TRBV29-1 to TRBJ2-3; the match to TRBD2 covers 7 bases. The germline V gene has CDR1 SQVTM and CDR2 ANQGSEA. V was pared by 7 bases and J by 5 bases, with 9 bases of the junction left unmatched. This CDR3 region has 13 residues. This CDR3 is CSDRRECQDTQYF. The CDR3 DNA sequence: TGCAGCGATCGGCGGGAGTGTCAAGATACGCAGTATTTT.

There are many counts of this clonotype. The chain combines TRBV6-5 with TRBJ1-2, with D possibly TRBD1 on 5 matching bases. Trimming left V 0 bases short and J 8 bases short, with 10 bases between. The CDR3 length is 13 residues. The germline CDR1 and CDR2 sequences are MNHEY and SVGAGI. CDR3 sequence reads: CASSYSRGDGYTF. As DNA, the CDR3 is TGTGCCAGCAGTTACTCGCGAGGGGACGGCTACACCTTC.

This clonotype was recorded at least ten times. CDR3 nucleotides: TGTGCCAGCAGCTTAATTGGGACCGGGGAGCTGTTTTTT. Translated: CASSLIGTGELFF. The rearrangement uses TRBV7-9 and TRBJ2-2; no clear D gene. The germline V gene encodes CDR1 SEHNR and CDR2 FQNEAQ (reference sequence). CDR3 length: 13 residues. V was cut by 2 bases and J by 5 bases, with 6 bases left in between.

This clonotype is labeled as medium-sized. V and J are TRBV20-1 and TRBJ1-2; the match to TRBD1 covers 7 bases. V lost 6 bases and J lost 0; bases outside the gene matches: 4. The CDR3 has 13 residues. In germline, CDR1 is DFQATT, CDR2 SNEGSKA (reference sequence). CDR3: CSAGDRTNYGYTF. The CDR3 region has the DNA TGCAGTGCGGGGGACAGAACTAACTATGGCTACACCTTC.

This clonotype was counted at least ten times. The chain is built from TRBV5-4 and TRBJ1-3; D perhaps matches TRBD1 (5 bases). The CDR3 consists of 14 residues. Germline V gives CDR1 SGHNT, CDR2 YYREEE (reference sequence). V was clipped by 4 bases and J by 4 bases, with 12 bases between them. In DNA, the CDR3 is TGTGCCAGCAGCACCCGGGGCTCCGGAAACACCATATATTTT. The encoded protein is CASSTRGSGNTIYF.

This clonotype is deemed medium-sized (0.01 to 0.1%). The CDR3, as DNA: TGCGCCAGCTTGACTAGCGGAGGGGGGGAGACCCAGTACTTC. Amino acids: CASLTSGGGETQYF. V usage is TRBV10-2 and J usage is TRBJ2-5; 9 positions match TRBD2. The ends lost 8 bases at V and 5 bases at J; junction bases unmatched: 9. Germline V gene lookup returns CDR1 WSHSY and CDR2 SAAADI. The CDR3 is 14 residues long.

This sequence joins TRBV14 and TRBJ1-2; 8 bases are a match to TRBD1. Germline-derived CDR1 and CDR2 are SGHDN and FVKESK. After removal of 1 base from V and 6 bases from J, the junction contained 4 bases not matched to a gene. The CDR3 contains 14 residues. The CDR3 DNA follows: TGTGCCAGCAGCCAAGTTCAGGGGGCGCATGGCTACACCTTC. As protein: CASSQVQGAHGYTF.

This clonotype has at least ten counts. The rearrangement joins TRBV20-1 to TRBJ2-3; 8 positions match TRBD1. The ends lost 6 bases at V and 1 base at J; junction bases unmatched: 12. Germline CDR1 DFQATT, CDR2 SNEGSKA (reference sequence). The CDR3 has 16 amino acids. CDR3 region: CSATQTLTGGTDTQYF. The CDR3 DNA reads TGCAGTGCCACCCAGACCCTGACAGGGGGCACAGATACGCAGTATTTT.

This clonotype is medium-sized. The V and J genes are TRBV2 and TRBJ1-6; 8 bases map to TRBD1. Germline V gives CDR1 SNHLY, CDR2 FYNNEI. This CDR3 has 14 residues. The junction had 9 bases not matched to a gene; V was cut back by 7 bases and J by 10 bases. In DNA, the CDR3 is TGTGCCAGCATGCGGACAGGGCGGAGATCACCCCTCCACTTT. It codes for CASMRTGRRSPLHF. Variable domain in full (rest from reference TRBV2 and TRBJ1-6): EPEVTQTPSHQVTQMGQEVILRCVPISNHLYFYWYRQILGQKVEFLVSFYNNEISEKSEIFDDQFSVERPDGSNFTLKIRSTKLEDSAMYFCASMRTGRRSPLHFGNGTRLTVT.